These 25 T cell receptor beta chains came from one sample sequenced in a study of blood T cell repertoires in COVID-19. The repertoire was sequenced with immunoSEQ multiplex PCR; TCRdb's copy has only in-frame clones and lacks some. The sample holds 300,000 to 400,000 clones, over 90% seen once. Sequencing was performed on PBMCs or T cells enriched from blood (not recorded which). Source of these receptors: a woman younger than 45 who had been exposed to COVID-19.

A note on this clone: One end of the junction is discordant with germline, which a read error may explain. The chain carries TRBV7-7 and TRBJ2-6, with TRBD1 matching 8 bases. The CDR3 sequence is 13 residues long. Germline V gene sequence: CDR1 SSHAT, CDR2 FNYEAQ (reference sequence). Written as DNA, the CDR3 is TGTGCCGGCAGGGGGCTTGGGGCCAACGTCCTGACTTTC. It translates to CAGRGLGANVLTF. The full variable domain, with the rest looked up from reference TRBV7-7 and TRBJ2-6, is GAGVSQSPRYKVTKRGQDVTLRCDPISSHATLYWYQQALGQGPEFLTYFNYEAQPDKSGLPSDRFSAERPEGSISTLTIQRTEQRDSAMYRCAGRGLGANVLTFGAGSRLTVL.

The chain is built from TRBV6-5 and TRBJ2-1; 7 nucleotides align to TRBD1. Germline CDR1 and CDR2: MNHEY and SVGAGI. The CDR3 has 13 amino acids. After removal of 2 bases from V and 7 bases from J, the junction contained 2 bases not matched to a gene. As DNA, the CDR3 is TGTGCCAGCAGTTACGGACAGGCTAATGAGCAGTTCTTC. It translates to CASSYGQANEQFF.

The chain links TRBV3-1 (or the pseudogene TRBV3-2) to TRBJ2-1; the match to TRBD1 covers 10 bases. V gave up 4 bases and J gave up 0 bases; unmatched junction bases: 0. CDR3 size: 15 residues. CDR1 is LGHDT and CDR2 is YNNKEL in the germline V gene (reference sequence). CDR3 residues: CASSRQGASYNEQFF. Written as DNA, the CDR3 is TGTGCCAGCAGCCGACAGGGGGCCTCCTACAATGAGCAGTTCTTC.

The genes are TRBV19 and TRBJ2-7, with D uncertain. This CDR3 is 14 amino acids long. Germline CDR1 LNHDA, CDR2 SQIVND (reference sequence). With 7 bases removed from V and 6 bases from J, the gap between germline ends came to 19 bases. The CDR3 reads CASTPRARHGEQYF. The DNA of the CDR3 is TGTGCCAGTACCCCGAGAGCCAGGCATGGCGAGCAGTACTTC.

V is TRBV4-1 and J is TRBJ2-2; D perhaps matches TRBD1 (6 bases). The V gene lost 1 base and the J gene lost 0 bases, with 12 bases spanning the gap. The CDR3 contains 17 residues. CDR1 and CDR2 (germline): MGHRA, YSYEKL. Here the CDR3 reads CASSQASGTTNTGELFF. The CDR3 DNA reads as TGCGCCAGCAGCCAAGCCTCCGGGACAACGAACACCGGGGAGCTGTTTTTT.

The J gene is TRBJ2-5, the V gene TRBV4-2; weak D call: TRBD2 (6 bases). The V end was cut by 4 bases, the J end by 0 bases, with 15 bases between. CDR3 size: 16 residues. Germline assignment: CDR1 LGHNA and CDR2 YNFKEQ. CDR3 nucleotides: TGTGCCAGCAGCCCCCGGGACTGGGGGAACCAAGAGACCCAGTACTTC. Translated, it gives CASSPRDWGNQETQYF.

CDR3 loop: CASSSDRGYGYEQYF. The CDR3 nucleotides are TGTGCCAGCAGTTCGGACAGGGGGTATGGGTACGAGCAGTACTTC. This sequence joins TRBV2 and TRBJ2-7; 10 nucleotides align to TRBD1. This CDR3 comprises 15 residues. V shed 5 bases, J shed 4 bases, and the junction held 8 bases outside the gene matches. Germline CDR1 and CDR2: SNHLY and FYNNEI.

The genes are TRBV7-9 and TRBJ1-3, with D hard to call. Trimming took 1 base from V and 2 from J, leaving 9 bases between them. The CDR3 runs 15 residues. Germline V gene lookup returns CDR1 SEHNR and CDR2 FQNEAQ (reference sequence). Written as DNA, the CDR3 is TGTGCCAGCAGCTTAGATCCCGGTGCTGGAAACACCATATATTTT. Protein sequence: CASSLDPGAGNTIYF.

V is TRBV5-1 and J is TRBJ2-1; TRBD1 agrees at 10 bases. This CDR3 has 15 residues. The J segment lost 2 bases and the V segment lost 4 bases, leaving 3 bases of the junction unmatched. Germline CDR1 reads SGHRS; CDR2 reads YFSETQ. DNA of the CDR3: TGCGCCAGCAGCCCCGGGACAGGGGCCTACAATGAGCAGTTCTTC. Its protein is CASSPGTGAYNEQFF.

This chain connects TRBV6-5 to TRBJ2-3; 11 nucleotides match TRBD2. The length of the CDR3 is 14 residues. The V gene's germline CDR1 is MNHEY and CDR2 SVGAGI. V lost 2 bases to trimming and J lost 8 bases; unmatched junction nucleotides: 3. The CDR3 reads CASSYGLAGGTQYF. CDR3 sequence (DNA): TGTGCCAGCAGTTACGGGCTAGCGGGGGGTACGCAGTATTTT.

This chain links TRBV6-1 with TRBJ1-2; 8 nucleotides agree with TRBD1. Germline lookup yields CDR1 MNHNS and CDR2 SASEGT. The V and J ends lost 2 bases and 5 bases, in that order; junction bases with no gene match: 13. CDR3 size: 17 residues. The CDR3 reads CASSERLELYRGYGYTF. In DNA form, the CDR3 reads TGTGCCAGCAGTGAAAGATTGGAGTTATACAGGGGGTATGGCTACACCTTC.

This chain links TRBV18 with TRBJ2-7, with TRBD2 as a possible D gene (7 bases). The CDR3 spans 12 residues. Deletions cut 6 bases from V and 7 bases from J, with 13 bases between. Germline lookup yields CDR1 KGHSH and CDR2 LQKENI. This CDR3 reads CASSGGAREQYF. CDR3 bases: TGTGCCAGCTCGGGGGGGGCGCGGGAGCAGTACTTC.

The rearrangement uses TRBV9 and TRBJ2-1; D perhaps matches TRBD2 (6 bases). The CDR3 runs 15 residues. Germline loops: CDR1 SGDLS, CDR2 YYNGEE. The germline V and J ends were trimmed by 4 bases and 0 bases, with 11 bases remaining between them. The CDR3 reads CASSPGGSSYNEQFF. Written as DNA, the CDR3 is TGTGCCAGCAGCCCCGGGGGAAGCTCCTACAATGAGCAGTTCTTC.

This chain links TRBV12-3 or TRBV12-4 with TRBJ1-1; D may be TRBD1 (5 bases). V shed 6 bases and J shed 6 bases, with 11 bases lying between them. The CDR3 spans 12 residues. CDR3 bases: TGTGCCAGCAGATTTCCGGGGGCTGAAGCTTTCTTT. It yields the protein CASRFPGAEAFF.

The chain's CDR3 is CASSPGRASPRDTQYF. CDR3 sequence (DNA): TGTGCCAGTAGTCCGGGCAGGGCTTCACCCCGGGATACGCAGTATTTT. V is TRBV19 and J is TRBJ2-3; perhaps TRBD1 as D (5 bases). The CDR3 spans 16 residues. CDR1 is LNHDA and CDR2 is SQIVND in the germline V gene (reference sequence). Trimming pared 5 bases from V and 6 bases from J, leaving 21 bases between.

This clone was recorded once. The rearrangement joins TRBV29-1 to TRBJ2-7, with a possible D match to TRBD1 (5 bases). The V gene lost 4 bases and the J gene lost 2 bases, with 12 bases spanning the gap. The germline V gene encodes CDR1 SQVTM and CDR2 ANQGSEA. CDR3 length equals 13 residues. The CDR3 loop reads CSVVGQGAYEQYF. CDR3 nucleotides: TGCAGCGTTGTCGGGCAGGGTGCCTACGAGCAGTACTTC.

V gene TRBV3-1 (or the pseudogene TRBV3-2) combines with J gene TRBJ1-4; 9 bases match TRBD1. The CDR3 spans 14 residues. Unmatched junction bases numbered 8, after V lost 2 bases and J lost 13 bases. CDR1 is LGHDT and CDR2 is YNNKEL in the germline V gene (reference sequence). As DNA, the CDR3 is TGTGCCAGCAGCCAAAAATATGGGACAGGGAGACTGTTTTTT. This sequence encodes CASSQKYGTGRLFF.

This chain joins TRBV15 and TRBJ1-1; 7 positions agree with TRBD1. Germline V CDR1 and CDR2: LNHNV, YYDKDF (reference sequence). Trimming at V came to 6 bases and at J to 2 bases, leaving 9 bases not matched to a gene. The CDR3 totals 15 residues. The CDR3 protein is CATRRDSILNTEAFF. CDR3 sequence (DNA): TGTGCCACCAGGAGGGACAGCATTCTAAACACTGAAGCTTTCTTT.

The chain couples TRBV19 to TRBJ1-1; a possible D gene is TRBD1 (6 bases). The CDR3 has 13 amino acids. The V end was cut by 6 bases, the J end by 6 bases, with 14 bases between. Germline V CDR1 and CDR2: LNHDA, SQIVND (reference sequence). CDR3 DNA: TGTGCCAGTAGGAAACAGGGTCGGTCTGAAGCTTTCTTT. This encodes CASRKQGRSEAFF.

The V and J genes are TRBV19 and TRBJ2-7; TRBD2 aligns across 10 bases. After removal of 4 bases from V and 6 bases from J, the junction contained 9 bases not matched to a gene. CDR1 and CDR2 from the germline V gene are LNHDA and SQIVND (reference sequence). This CDR3 spans 15 amino acids. This chain's CDR3 is CASSTPERGGIEQYF. CDR3 sequence (DNA): TGTGCCAGTAGTACCCCGGAGCGGGGGGGCATCGAGCAGTACTTC.

In the case of this clone: This sample also contains other DNA sequences that code for the same CDR3. The genes are TRBV9 and TRBJ2-2; D gene uncertain. The CDR3 loop spans 14 amino acids. Trimming shortened V by 0 bases and J by 1 base, and 4 bases separated the two germline ends. The germline V gene has CDR1 SGDLS and CDR2 YYNGEE. CDR3 in DNA: TGTGCCAGCAGCGTAGCCGTGAACACCGGGGAGCTGTTTTTT. This translates into CASSVAVNTGELFF.

The chain couples TRBV18 to TRBJ2-6; D is undetermined. CDR1 KGHSH and CDR2 LQKENI come from the germline V gene. Trimming took off 3 bases at V and 2 bases at J, with 11 bases between the two ends. The CDR3 has 16 residues. Here the CDR3 reads CASSPRQTPGANVLTF. CDR3 bases: TGTGCCAGCTCACCGAGACAAACCCCTGGGGCCAACGTCCTGACTTTC.

The chain combines TRBV24-1 with TRBJ1-1; 7 positions match TRBD1. The length of the CDR3 is 13 residues. The V and J ends lost 3 bases and 7 bases, in that order; junction bases with no gene match: 4. From germline, CDR1 is KGHDR and CDR2 SFDVKD. The CDR3 DNA reads as TGTGCCACCAGTGATAGCGACAGGGTTGAAGCTTTCTTT. This sequence encodes CATSDSDRVEAFF.

The gene calls are TRBV2 and TRBJ1-5; 8 positions agree with TRBD1. CDR1 and CDR2 (germline): SNHLY, FYNNEI. J was trimmed by 6 bases and V by 5 bases; bases with no gene match: 6. The CDR3 is made up of 14 amino acids. The CDR3 DNA sequence: TGTGCCAGCAGTAGGCAGGGGGCGGTTCAGCCCCAGCATTTT. It yields the protein CASSRQGAVQPQHF.

As for this clone: This same CDR3 is encoded by further DNA sequences in the sample. The chain is built from TRBV5-1 and TRBJ2-1; TRBD2 aligns across 7 bases. Losses at the gene ends were 0 bases for V and 7 bases for J; bases not matched to a gene: 1. Per the germline V gene, CDR1 is SGHRS and CDR2 is YFSETQ. This CDR3 contains 13 residues. The CDR3 nucleotides are TGCGCCAGCAGCTTGGCGGGGGGAAATGAGCAGTTCTTC. Amino acids: CASSLAGGNEQFF. The full variable domain, with the rest looked up from reference TRBV5-1 and TRBJ2-1, is KAGVTQTPRYLIKTRGQQVTLSCSPISGHRSVSWYQQTPGQGLQFLFEYFSETQRNKGNFPGRFSGRQFSNSRSEMNVSTLELGDSALYLCASSLAGGNEQFFGPGTRLTVL.